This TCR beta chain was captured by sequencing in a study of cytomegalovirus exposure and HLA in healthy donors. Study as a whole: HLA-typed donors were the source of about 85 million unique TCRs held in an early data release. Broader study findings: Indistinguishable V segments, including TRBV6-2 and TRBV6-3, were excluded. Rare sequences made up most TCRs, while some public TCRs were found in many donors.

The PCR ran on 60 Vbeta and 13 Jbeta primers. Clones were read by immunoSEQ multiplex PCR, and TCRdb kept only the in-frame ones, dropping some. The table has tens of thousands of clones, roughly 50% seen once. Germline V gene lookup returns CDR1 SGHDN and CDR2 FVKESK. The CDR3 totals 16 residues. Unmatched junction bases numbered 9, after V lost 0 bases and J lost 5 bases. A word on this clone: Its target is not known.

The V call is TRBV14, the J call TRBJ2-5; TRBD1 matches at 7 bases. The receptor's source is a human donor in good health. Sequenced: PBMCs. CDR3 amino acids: CASSQDLDRMGETQYF. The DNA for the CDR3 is TGTGCCAGCAGCCAAGACCTGGACAGGATGGGGGAGACCCAGTACTTC.